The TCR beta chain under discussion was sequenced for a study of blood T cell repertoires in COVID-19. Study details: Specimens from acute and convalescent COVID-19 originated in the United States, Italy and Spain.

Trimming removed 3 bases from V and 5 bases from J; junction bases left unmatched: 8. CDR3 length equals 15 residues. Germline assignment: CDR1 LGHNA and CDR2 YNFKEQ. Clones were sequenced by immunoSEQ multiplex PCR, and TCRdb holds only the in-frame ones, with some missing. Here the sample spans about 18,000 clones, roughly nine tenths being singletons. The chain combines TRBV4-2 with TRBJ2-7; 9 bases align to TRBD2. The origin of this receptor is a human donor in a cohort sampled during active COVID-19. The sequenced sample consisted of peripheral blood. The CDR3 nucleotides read TGTGCCAGCAGCCACGAACCTAGCGGGGACAACGAGCAGTACTTC. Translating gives CASSHEPSGDNEQYF.